These 18 T cell receptor beta chains were sequenced from one sample in a study of OX40 agonist ivuxolimab in advanced cancers. Data came from immunoSEQ multiplex PCR; TCRdb stores just in-frame clones and leaves some out. This table holds over 60,000 clones, about nine tenths found once. The input for sequencing was CD4+ or CD8+ T cells sorted from blood, taken in a trial of the OX40 agonist ivuxolimab. The receptors originated from an adult with an advanced solid tumor such as melanoma, head and neck, liver or kidney cancer.

The V and J genes are TRBV10-2 and TRBJ2-7, with D perhaps TRBD1 (6 bases). The CDR3 is 13 amino acids. CDR1 WSHSY and CDR2 SAAADI come from the germline V gene. The germline V and J ends were trimmed by 7 bases and 6 bases, with 16 bases remaining between them. CDR3: CASTQGGSVEQYF. For the CDR3, the DNA is TGCGCCAGCACCCAAGGGGGATCGGTCGAGCAGTACTTC.

V is TRBV11-2 and J is TRBJ2-2, with TRBD2 identical over 9 bases. Trimming at V came to 3 bases and at J to 1 base, leaving 6 bases not matched to a gene. CDR1 is SGHAT, CDR2 FQNNGV, per germline. The length of the CDR3 is 17 residues. CDR3 residues: CASSFRSSGVNTGELFF. CDR3 DNA: TGTGCCAGCAGCTTCCGTTCTAGCGGGGTGAACACCGGGGAGCTGTTTTTT.

The chain carries TRBV7-2 and TRBJ1-6; D is unclear. The germline V gene has CDR1 SGHTA and CDR2 FQGNSA. V dropped 6 bases and J dropped 7 bases, with 13 bases sitting between them. The CDR3 runs to 14 residues. The CDR3: CASRLLTANSPLHF. Here the CDR3 DNA reads TGTGCCAGCAGGTTACTCACGGCCAATTCACCCCTCCACTTT.

V gene TRBV19 combines with J gene TRBJ1-5; 7 bases fit TRBD1. This CDR3 comprises 22 residues. Germline values: CDR1 LNHDA, CDR2 SQIVND (reference sequence). J lost 0 bases, V lost 1 base, and 21 bases had no gene match. CDR3 nucleotides: TGTGCCAGTAGTATAGGACAGGGAACCTTTCTCGGGGGTCTTAGTAGCAATCAGCCCCAGCATTTT. This translates into CASSIGQGTFLGGLSSNQPQHF.

V and J are TRBV28 and TRBJ1-1; the D is unclear. This CDR3 region has 14 residues. V lost 4 bases to trimming and J lost 0 bases, with 9 bases between them. CDR1 is MDHEN and CDR2 is SYDVKM in the germline V gene. CDR3 region: CASSSGLMNTEAFF. The CDR3 DNA sequence: TGTGCCAGCAGTTCTGGCCTCATGAACACTGAAGCTTTCTTT.

The chain carries TRBV7-8 and TRBJ2-2; 7 nucleotides line up with TRBD1. This CDR3 is 15 amino acids long. Trimming took 3 bases from V and 7 from J; bases not matched to a gene: 8. CDR1 and CDR2 from the germline V gene are SGHVS and FQNEAQ. CDR3: CASSFSQGKGGELFF. As DNA, the CDR3 is TGTGCCAGCAGCTTCTCACAGGGGAAGGGCGGGGAGCTGTTTTTT.

The chain has TRBV7-6 and TRBJ2-2; possible D gene TRBD1, 6 bases. Trimming shortened V by 5 bases and J by 6 bases, and 10 bases separated the two germline ends. The CDR3 is made up of 13 amino acids. Germline CDR1 and CDR2: SGHVS and FNYEAQ. CDR3 coding DNA: TGTGCCAGCAGCCCGAAGGGGGCCGGGGAGCTGTTTTTT. Protein: CASSPKGAGELFF.

The J gene is TRBJ2-7, the V gene TRBV7-2; TRBD2 matches 11 bases. Losses at the gene ends were 5 bases for V and 5 bases for J; bases not matched to a gene: 8. This CDR3 contains 15 residues. The germline gives CDR1 SGHTA, CDR2 FQGNSA. The CDR3 loop is CASSPTGLAEHEQYF. The CDR3 nucleotides read TGTGCCAGCAGCCCAACGGGACTAGCGGAGCACGAGCAGTACTTC.

The chain carries TRBV4-2 and TRBJ2-5; D is unresolved. V gave up 3 bases and J gave up 1 base, with 9 bases separating them. CDR1 is LGHNA, CDR2 YNFKEQ, per germline. The CDR3 length is 14 residues. The CDR3 sequence: CASSQMDVQETQYF. The CDR3 DNA follows: TGTGCCAGCAGCCAGATGGACGTCCAAGAGACCCAGTACTTC.

This chain links TRBV10-3 with TRBJ1-1; TRBD1 matches at 7 bases. Germline V gene lookup returns CDR1 ENHRY and CDR2 SYGVKD. The CDR3 spans 16 residues. The ends lost 4 bases at V and 0 bases at J; junction bases unmatched: 8. CDR3 amino acids: CAISAGQALVNTEAFF. CDR3 bases: TGTGCCATCAGTGCAGGACAGGCCTTGGTGAACACTGAAGCTTTCTTT.

The rearrangement uses TRBV7-2 and TRBJ2-5; D gene unclear. The CDR3 covers 10 residues. Germline assignment: CDR1 SGHTA and CDR2 FQGNSA. With 8 bases removed from V and 3 bases from J, the gap between germline ends came to 4 bases. DNA of the CDR3: TGTGCCAGCGGTGAAGAGACCCAGTACTTC. It encodes CASGEETQYF.

The chain has TRBV18 and TRBJ2-1; TRBD1 agrees at 12 bases. V trimming: 3 bases; J trimming: 6 bases; junction bases outside the gene matches: 3. Germline assignment: CDR1 KGHSH and CDR2 LQKENI. This CDR3 is built from 15 residues. The CDR3 sequence is CASSPRDRGLNEQFF. Written as DNA, the CDR3 is TGTGCCAGCTCACCCCGGGACAGGGGGCTCAATGAGCAGTTCTTC.

The chain is built from TRBV25-1 and TRBJ2-7; the D gene could be TRBD1 or TRBD2 (5 bases each). Trimming removed 6 bases from V and 2 bases from J, with 14 bases in between. This CDR3 contains 14 residues. Germline V CDR1 and CDR2: MGHDK, SYGVNS. The CDR3 protein is CASRRGDRPYEQYF. As DNA, the CDR3 is TGTGCCAGCAGGAGGGGAGACAGACCCTACGAGCAGTACTTC.

The chain uses TRBV4-1 and TRBJ1-2; TRBD1 agrees at 8 bases. The CDR3 is 16 residues long. Germline CDR1 reads MGHRA; CDR2 reads YSYEKL. The ends lost 0 bases at V and 4 bases at J; junction bases unmatched: 7. The CDR3 is CASSQDATGVLYGYTF. The CDR3 DNA reads as TGCGCCAGCAGCCAAGATGCGACAGGGGTACTCTATGGCTACACCTTC.

V gene TRBV15 combines with J gene TRBJ2-1, with 8 bases fitting TRBD1. Germline V lookup: CDR1 LNHNV, CDR2 YYDKDF (reference sequence). CDR3 length: 13 residues. The trim removed 1 base at V and 15 bases at J, leaving 8 bases unmatched. The CDR3, as DNA: TGTGCCACCAGCAGAGCGGAGTTTGGACAGGGGTTCTTC. Translated, it gives CATSRAEFGQGFF.

The genes are TRBV12-5 and TRBJ2-7; maybe TRBD1 (6 bases). CDR3 length: 15 residues. From germline, CDR1 is LGHNT and CDR2 FRNRAP. The germline V and J ends were trimmed by 5 bases and 2 bases, with 16 bases remaining between them. Written as DNA, the CDR3 is TGTGCTAGTGGTAAACACCGGGACACAGCCTACGAGCAGTACTTC. The encoded protein is CASGKHRDTAYEQYF.

The rearrangement joins TRBV6-5 to TRBJ2-2; 12 bases are shared with TRBD1. Germline CDR1 is MNHEY and CDR2 is SVGAGI. Trimming cost V 8 bases and J 8 bases; bases outside gene matches: 9. This CDR3 contains 15 residues. The CDR3 sequence is CASYAGTGGGGELFF. Written as DNA, the CDR3 is TGTGCCAGCTACGCGGGGACAGGGGGCGGTGGGGAGCTGTTTTTT.

V usage is TRBV7-2 and J usage is TRBJ1-5, with 9 nucleotides matching TRBD1. CDR3 size: 15 residues. V was pared by 1 base and J by 2 bases, with 0 bases of the junction left unmatched. CDR1 is SGHTA and CDR2 is FQGNSA in the germline V gene. As DNA, the CDR3 is TGTGCCAGCAGCTTAGGGACAGGGGGCAATCAGCCCCAGCATTTT. It translates to CASSLGTGGNQPQHF.